This TCR beta chain was sequenced in a study of blood T cells in healthy people across ages. Broader study findings: Strongly correlated with naive T cell percentage was TCR beta diversity.

Together with a sample-barcoded 5' primer, a J-beta primer mix was included in a second PCR lasting about 7 to 11 cycles. Each of the cDNA molecules was tagged by a template-switch adaptor with 12 random nucleotides. MiXCR, applied by TCRdb to the 5' RACE reads, yields one record per CDR3 protein. The sample consists of about 1 million distinct CDR3 sequences, 45% of them appearing once. For this clonotype: Its antigen is undetermined.

The sample providers were healthy Caucasian people from Russia, aged roughly 6 to 95. There are 11 residues in the CDR3. Trimming removed 8 bases from V and 11 bases from J, with 15 bases in between. CDR1 is MNHNS, CDR2 SASEGT, per germline. V usage is TRBV6-1 and J usage is TRBJ2-5, with D possibly matching TRBD2 (6 bases). The TCR originated in an older woman in good health. Input material: blood. The CDR3 loop reads CASGWRGEQYF. The CDR3 DNA follows: TGTGCCAGCGGATGGAGGGGTGAGCAGTACTTC.